Listed below are T cell receptor beta chains from one sample, sequenced in a study of T-cell memory formation after mild COVID-19. TCRdb processed the 5' RACE reads anew with MiXCR; each CDR3 protein has one entry. Counted here are some 120,000 distinct CDR3 sequences, approximately 5.9% occurring once; the ten biggest clones make up about 2.2%. Sequencing used PBMCs or a T cell subset sorted from them (not recorded which). The origin of the receptors is an adult woman who had mild COVID-19 (a few samples of this study predate the infection). Cell type and time point are not known. Each CDR3 is given with its conserved first and last residue. The D gene is left open where the match is weak. Not every row has a clone size; where given, it reads once, few, many or a size class.

V	size	J	D	DNA	CDR3
TRBV3-1	.	TRBJ1-5	TRBD1	TGTGCCAGCAGCCAGGACAGGATGCAGCCCCAGCATTTT	CASSQDRMQPQHF
TRBV6-6	.	TRBJ2-5	.	TGTGCCAGCAGTCGGACAGCGGGAGAGACCCAGTACTTC	CASSRTAGETQYF
TRBV7-8	few	TRBJ2-2	.	TGTGCCAGCAGCTTTGCTGGGGCGCAGGACACCGGGGAGCTGTTTTTT	CASSFAGAQDTGELFF
TRBV7-3	.	TRBJ2-3	.	TGTGCCAGCAGTGGGCTAGAGTATGATACGCAGTATTTT	CASSGLEYDTQYF
TRBV6-5	few	TRBJ2-5	.	TGTGCCAGCAAGGCCCAGGGGCAAGAGACCCAGTACTTC	CASKAQGQETQYF
TRBV12-3/TRBV12-4	many	TRBJ2-1	TRBD2	TGTGCCAGCTCCCTTTCTAGCGGGAGTTTCAATGAGCAGTTCTTC	CASSLSSGSFNEQFF
TRBV4-1	few	TRBJ2-7	.	TGCGCCAGCAGCCCAATCCAGGGGTTCCTCTACGAGCAGTACTTC	CASSPIQGFLYEQYF
TRBV4-3	.	TRBJ1-1	TRBD1	TGCGCCAGCAGCCAATTTGGTGGGACAGTCTACACTGAAGCTTTCTTT	CASSQFGGTVYTEAFF
TRBV6-5	many	TRBJ2-6	.	TGTGCCAGCAGTTACCGCCGACAGTCTGGGGCCAACGTCCTGACTTTC	CASSYRRQSGANVLTF
TRBV11-1	few	TRBJ2-7	TRBD1	TGTGCCAGCAGCTCCGGACAGGGGCCCCCCTACGAGCAGTACTTC	CASSSGQGPPYEQYF
TRBV5-1	many	TRBJ2-3	.	TGCGCCAGCAAGGGGTGGGCTAGTGAAGATACGCAGTATTTT	CASKGWASEDTQYF
TRBV18	few	TRBJ2-2	.	TGTGCCAGCTCAGCTCAAAGAACGAACACCGGGGAGCTGTTTTTT	CASSAQRTNTGELFF
TRBV7-9	few	TRBJ1-1	.	TGTGCCAGCAGCGAGCCCGGCGGGGGCCTGAACACTGAAGCTTTCTTT	CASSEPGGGLNTEAFF
TRBV7-9	few	TRBJ1-4	.	TGTGCCAGCAGCTTAGGGACGACCGAAAAACTGTTTTTT	CASSLGTTEKLFF
TRBV5-1	few	TRBJ2-1	TRBD2	TGCGCCAGCAGCTTGGATTTTGGGACTAGGCTGTTCTTC	CASSLDFGTRLFF
TRBV27	many	TRBJ2-3	.	TGTGCCAGCAGGCTGGAGGCGGGAAGAAGGGCAGATACGCAGTATTTT	CASRLEAGRRADTQYF
TRBV29-1	.	TRBJ2-1	TRBD1	TGCAGCGTCGGACAGGGGGTGGGTGAGCAGTTCTTC	CSVGQGVGEQFF
TRBV7-2	.	TRBJ2-1	TRBD2	TGTGCCAGCAGTTCGGGGGGGCGGTATGAGCAGTTCTTC	CASSSGGRYEQFF
TRBV11-1	.	TRBJ2-7	TRBD1	TGTGCCAGCAGCGACCGGGACAGAAACTACGAGCAGTACTTC	CASSDRDRNYEQYF
TRBV7-2	.	TRBJ1-5	.	TGTGCCAGCAGCTTAGGTTGGGGCAGGGAGGGACAGCCCCAGCATTTT	CASSLGWGREGQPQHF
TRBV7-3	many	TRBJ2-1	TRBD2	TGTGCCAGCAGCAGGGGACTAGCGCAAACCTACAATGAGCAGTTCTTC	CASSRGLAQTYNEQFF
TRBV20-1	many	TRBJ1-6	.	TGCAGTGCTAGTCCCGGAGCGGGGGGACCCCTCCACTTT	CSASPGAGGPLHF
TRBV9	.	TRBJ1-1	.	TGTGCCAGCAAATTTCATTTGGGGGAAGAGAACACTGAAGCTTTCTTT	CASKFHLGEENTEAFF
TRBV7-9	few	TRBJ2-7	.	TGTGCCAGCAGCCCCCGCGGAGGAGGCTTATCCTCCTACGAGCAGTACTTC	CASSPRGGGLSSYEQYF
TRBV7-2	few	TRBJ2-1	.	TGTGCCAGCAGCTTAGCGATAAGCAATGAGCAGTTCTTC	CASSLAISNEQFF
TRBV4-2	.	TRBJ2-7	.	TGTGCCAGCAGCCAATCCCCGGGGCACCACGAGCAGTACTTC	CASSQSPGHHEQYF
TRBV5-1	.	TRBJ1-1	.	TGCGCCAGCAGCTTGGCTCCGGACTTAAACACTGAAGCTTTCTTT	CASSLAPDLNTEAFF
TRBV7-2	.	TRBJ1-5	.	TGTGCCAGCAGCTTTCCGAACAATCAGCCCCAGCATTTT	CASSFPNNQPQHF
TRBV15	many	TRBJ2-1	.	TGTGCCACCAGCGAAACCCCGGACAGAAACAATGAGCAGTTCTTC	CATSETPDRNNEQFF
TRBV5-4	few	TRBJ2-2	.	TGTGCCAGCAGCTTGAGGGACCGGGACGGGGAGCTGTTTTTT	CASSLRDRDGELFF
TRBV4-1	few	TRBJ1-1	.	TGCGCCAGCAGCCACTATATACAGGAACTCCGGGGTGCTTTCTTT	CASSHYIQELRGAFF
TRBV4-3	many	TRBJ2-7	TRBD2	TGCGCCAGCAGCCAAGAGACCGGGACTAGTCTGTACTTC	CASSQETGTSLYF
TRBV4-1	few	TRBJ2-7	TRBD1	TGCGCCAGCAGCCAACCTCCTGCCGGGACAGGGAACAGGACTCAGTACTTC	CASSQPPAGTGNRTQYF
TRBV6-2/TRBV6-3	.	TRBJ1-2	.	TGTGCCAGCAGTCCGACAGGCTATGGCTACACCTTC	CASSPTGYGYTF
TRBV12-3/TRBV12-4	.	TRBJ1-1	.	TGTGCCAGCCTGAGGGAAACCATGAACACTGAAGCTTTCTTT	CASLRETMNTEAFF
TRBV3-1	.	TRBJ1-4	.	TGTGCCAGCAGCCAACAGGGGATTGAAAAACTGTTTTTT	CASSQQGIEKLFF
TRBV6-6	.	TRBJ2-7	TRBD1	TGTGCCAGCCGGGACAGGTGGCCCTACGAGCAGTACTTC	CASRDRWPYEQYF
TRBV12-3/TRBV12-4	few	TRBJ1-1	.	TGTGCCAGCAGCCCATATGGCGGGGGGAACACTGAAGCTTTCTTT	CASSPYGGGNTEAFF
TRBV5-1	many	TRBJ2-1	.	TGCGCCAGCAGCTTGATGGGGGTCAGGGTGGACAATGAGCAGTTCTTC	CASSLMGVRVDNEQFF
TRBV7-3	.	TRBJ2-2	.	TGTGCCAGCACCAGTACGAACACCGGGGAGCTGTTTTTT	CASTSTNTGELFF
TRBV20-1	many	TRBJ2-3	TRBD2	TGCAGTGCTAGGAGCGGGAGCGGCACAGATACGCAGTATTTT	CSARSGSGTDTQYF
TRBV19	few	TRBJ1-3	TRBD1	TGTGCCAGTAGTAGAAGCCGACAGGGATCTGGAAACACCATATATTTT	CASSRSRQGSGNTIYF
TRBV27	few	TRBJ1-1	TRBD1	TGTGCCAGCAGTCACGGACAGGTGCGGACTGAAGCTTTCTTT	CASSHGQVRTEAFF
TRBV7-8	few	TRBJ2-1	.	TGTGCCAGCAGCGCCACAGGGAGGGATGAGCAGTTCTTC	CASSATGRDEQFF
TRBV5-5	many	TRBJ2-7	.	TGTGCCAGCAGTCGACTCGACACCTACGAGCAGTACTTC	CASSRLDTYEQYF
TRBV18	.	TRBJ2-1	.	TGTGCCAGCTCACCAATTACCGGGACCGACTTCGGGCAGTTCTTC	CASSPITGTDFGQFF
TRBV6-6	.	TRBJ1-5	.	TGTGCCAGCAGTTACCAGGGCAATCAGCCCCAGCATTTT	CASSYQGNQPQHF